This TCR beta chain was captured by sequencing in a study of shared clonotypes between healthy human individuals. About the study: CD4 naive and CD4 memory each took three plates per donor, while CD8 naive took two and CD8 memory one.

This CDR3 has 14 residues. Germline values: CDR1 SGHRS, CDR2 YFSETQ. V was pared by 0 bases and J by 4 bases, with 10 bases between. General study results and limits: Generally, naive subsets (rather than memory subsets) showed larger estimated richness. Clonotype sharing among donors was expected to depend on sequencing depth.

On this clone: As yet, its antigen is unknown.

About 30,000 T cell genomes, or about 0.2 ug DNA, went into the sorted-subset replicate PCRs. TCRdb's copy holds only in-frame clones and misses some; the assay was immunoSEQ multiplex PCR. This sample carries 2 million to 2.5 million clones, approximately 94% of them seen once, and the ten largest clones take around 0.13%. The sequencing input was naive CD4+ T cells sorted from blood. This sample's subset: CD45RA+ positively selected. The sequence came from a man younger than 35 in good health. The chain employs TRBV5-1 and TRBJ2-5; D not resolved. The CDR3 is CASSLGSRVETQYF. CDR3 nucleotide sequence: TGCGCCAGCAGCTTGGGAAGTCGGGTAGAGACCCAGTACTTC.